These T cell receptor beta chains were read from a single sample in a study of T cells in Graves' hyperthyroidism and ophthalmopathy. Each CDR3 protein gets one entry after TCRdb re-called the multiplex PCR reads with MiXCR. The sample gives 400,000 or so distinct CDR3 sequences, around 15% of which show up once; roughly a fifth is in the top ten. The sequencing sample was made of blood. The receptors were sampled from a woman aged 55-70 years with Graves' ophthalmopathy. The conserved cysteine and the conserved F or W are not part of the CDR3 here.

V,length,CDR3
TRBV5-1,12,ASSLSRAEEKLF
TRBV5-5,13,ASSYTGSNPYEQY
TRBV24-1,14,ATSDPGTRGTDTQY
TRBV27,8,ASSLDTQY
TRBV7-2,12,ASSLRGPTDTQY
TRBV11-2,13,ASSLVGASTGELF
TRBV19,13,ASSPLDRGIEKLF
TRBV7-8,10,ASSFHSGELF
TRBV6-6,11,ASSYSGGTEAF
TRBV4-2,13,ASSQFQGEQNTQY
TRBV12-3/TRBV12-4,13,ASSPRVPLRNEQF
TRBV20-1,13,SARVTDRVYNEQF
TRBV7-2,11,ASSWGQSVEQY
TRBV7-9,12,ASCHPNHQETQY
TRBV5-1,12,ASSPPAPWAEAF
TRBV29-1,10,SVESGPDIQY
TRBV5-1,11,ASSYGTQETQY
TRBV5-1,13,ASSPGQGVLNEQF
TRBV4-1,15,ASSPRGGDIPNYGYT
TRBV11-2,14,ASSLLAGVGTDTQY
TRBV5-1,13,ASSNLAGEYNEQF
TRBV7-2,11,ASSWRFGETQY
TRBV20-1,13,SAPKGRSSTDTQY
TRBV28,13,ASSLSMAGLNEQF
TRBV30,13,AWSGRVKRAYEQY
TRBV12-3/TRBV12-4,16,ASSFTRYDRANTGELF
TRBV5-1,17,ASSSITGLAGASYNEQF
TRBV10-2,9,ASYVGNEQF
TRBV12-3/TRBV12-4,13,ASSPPGTGNTEAF
TRBV27,12,ASSFGQGYYEQY
TRBV7-9,13,ASSHRGARYNEQF
TRBV29-1,12,SVGSRGGVYEQY
TRBV29-1,13,SVSRGRSPYNEQF
TRBV27,13,ASSHLTENTGELF
TRBV19,15,ASSIAASGSPQDTQY
TRBV7-3,11,ASRGPNTGELF
TRBV30,14,AWAPRANRGYRGYT
TRBV20-1,14,SASSNWLSGEDIQY
TRBV2,14,ASSEIGRTGTRPQH
TRBV27,10,ASFGGGTEAF
TRBV15,12,ATSNRGPNTEAF